These T cell receptor beta chains were read from a single sample in a study of T cell responses to AZD1222 COVID-19 vaccine. This table comes from immunoSEQ multiplex PCR, and its TCRdb copy is limited to in-frame clones, with some not included. The sample records some 150,000 clones, about 93% being singletons. Sequences were derived from peripheral blood, sampled on day 0 of AZD1222 vaccination. Receptors originate from an adult in good health. Each CDR3 is given with its conserved first and last residue. D genes are given only for firm matches. The listing skips clone size in some rows; elsewhere it reads once, few, many or a size class.

abundance: .; j_gene: TRBJ1-1; d_gene: .; v_gene: TRBV10-1; CDR3aa: CASSVRGLGTEAFF; CDR3nt: TGCGCCAGCAGTGTCAGAGGACTTGGGACTGAAGCTTTCTTT
abundance: .; j_gene: TRBJ2-5; d_gene: TRBD2; v_gene: TRBV7-9; CDR3aa: CASSPGTSGGQETQYF; CDR3nt: TGTGCCAGCAGCCCAGGGACTAGCGGTGGACAAGAGACCCAGTACTTC
abundance: .; j_gene: TRBJ1-2; d_gene: .; v_gene: TRBV7-2; CDR3aa: CASRQGNYGYTF; CDR3nt: TGTGCCAGCAGACAGGGCAACTATGGCTACACCTTC
abundance: .; j_gene: TRBJ1-6; d_gene: .; v_gene: TRBV19; CDR3aa: CASSPSSYNSPLHF; CDR3nt: TGTGCCAGTAGTCCCAGCTCCTATAATTCACCCCTCCACTTT
abundance: once; j_gene: TRBJ1-1; d_gene: .; v_gene: TRBV18; CDR3aa: CASSDRLQGNTEAFF; CDR3nt: TGTGCCAGCTCAGATAGGTTACAGGGAAACACTGAAGCTTTCTTT
abundance: .; j_gene: TRBJ2-7; d_gene: TRBD2; v_gene: TRBV4-3; CDR3aa: CASSQDWGGYEQYF; CDR3nt: TGCGCCAGCAGCCAAGATTGGGGGGGCTACGAGCAGTACTTC
abundance: .; j_gene: TRBJ2-2; d_gene: .; v_gene: TRBV11-2; CDR3aa: CASSSPGGELFF; CDR3nt: TGTGCCAGCAGCTCCCCGGGCGGGGAGCTGTTTTTT
abundance: .; j_gene: TRBJ1-6; d_gene: TRBD1; v_gene: TRBV7-6; CDR3aa: CASSTGQGNSPLHF; CDR3nt: TGTGCCAGCAGTACCGGACAGGGGAATTCACCCCTCCACTTT
abundance: .; j_gene: TRBJ2-2; d_gene: TRBD1; v_gene: TRBV9; CDR3aa: CASSPPRTGDTGELFF; CDR3nt: TGTGCCAGCAGCCCCCCACGAACAGGGGACACCGGGGAGCTGTTTTTT
abundance: .; j_gene: TRBJ2-1; d_gene: .; v_gene: TRBV7-3; CDR3aa: CASSLGGAEGNEQFF; CDR3nt: TGTGCCAGCAGTTTAGGGGGGGCCGAAGGGAATGAGCAGTTCTTC
abundance: .; j_gene: TRBJ1-5; d_gene: .; v_gene: TRBV6-1; CDR3aa: CASSDQVGLSQPQHF; CDR3nt: TGTGCCAGCAGTGATCAGGTGGGGTTAAGTCAGCCCCAGCATTTT
abundance: .; j_gene: TRBJ1-2; d_gene: .; v_gene: TRBV7-2; CDR3aa: CASSFGRINYGYTF; CDR3nt: TGTGCCAGCAGCTTCGGCAGAATTAACTATGGCTACACCTTC
abundance: .; j_gene: TRBJ2-5; d_gene: TRBD1; v_gene: TRBV7-6; CDR3aa: CASSLAGGQETQYF; CDR3nt: TGTGCCAGCAGCTTGGCAGGGGGACAAGAGACCCAGTACTTC
abundance: .; j_gene: TRBJ1-2; d_gene: TRBD1; v_gene: TRBV6-5; CDR3aa: CASSYGTDEGYTF; CDR3nt: TGTGCCAGCAGTTACGGGACAGATGAGGGCTACACCTTC
abundance: .; j_gene: TRBJ1-1; d_gene: TRBD1; v_gene: TRBV10-3; CDR3aa: CATSQTGGRTEAFF; CDR3nt: TGTGCCACCAGCCAGACAGGGGGCCGCACTGAAGCTTTCTTT
abundance: .; j_gene: TRBJ1-3; d_gene: .; v_gene: TRBV19; CDR3aa: CASSMLAGSGNTIYF; CDR3nt: TGTGCCAGTAGTATGCTCGCGGGGTCTGGAAACACCATATATTTT
abundance: once; j_gene: TRBJ2-7; d_gene: .; v_gene: TRBV6-5; CDR3aa: CASSRAWEPLEQYF; CDR3nt: TGTGCCAGCAGTCGCGCTTGGGAACCCCTCGAGCAGTACTTC
abundance: .; j_gene: TRBJ2-7; d_gene: TRBD2; v_gene: TRBV5-1; CDR3aa: CASSLESGAYEQYF; CDR3nt: TGCGCCAGCAGCTTGGAGAGCGGGGCCTACGAGCAGTACTTC
abundance: .; j_gene: TRBJ1-2; d_gene: .; v_gene: TRBV5-1; CDR3aa: CASSLETGSGGYTF; CDR3nt: TGCGCCAGCAGCTTAGAGACAGGTTCGGGAGGCTACACCTTC
abundance: .; j_gene: TRBJ1-1; d_gene: .; v_gene: TRBV7-9; CDR3aa: CASSSGRGAKTEAFF; CDR3nt: TGTGCCAGCAGCTCAGGAAGGGGGGCCAAGACTGAAGCTTTCTTT
abundance: .; j_gene: TRBJ2-5; d_gene: .; v_gene: TRBV4-1; CDR3aa: CASSQVDLETQYF; CDR3nt: TGCGCCAGCAGCCAAGTGGACTTGGAGACCCAGTACTTC
abundance: .; j_gene: TRBJ1-4; d_gene: .; v_gene: TRBV5-1; CDR3aa: CASRPGATNEKLFF; CDR3nt: TGCGCCAGCAGGCCGGGGGCAACTAATGAAAAACTGTTTTTT
abundance: .; j_gene: TRBJ2-7; d_gene: TRBD1; v_gene: TRBV6-2/TRBV6-3; CDR3aa: CASSYSPGQGDPYEQYF; CDR3nt: TGTGCCAGCAGTTACTCCCCCGGGCAGGGGGATCCCTACGAGCAGTACTTC
abundance: .; j_gene: TRBJ2-7; d_gene: TRBD1; v_gene: TRBV5-5; CDR3aa: CASRQGLAYEQYF; CDR3nt: TGTGCCAGCAGACAGGGGCTTGCCTACGAGCAGTACTTC
abundance: .; j_gene: TRBJ1-2; d_gene: .; v_gene: TRBV5-1; CDR3aa: CASSPSPGGVNYGYTF; CDR3nt: TGCGCCAGCAGCCCCTCCCCCGGGGGGGTTAACTATGGCTACACCTTC
abundance: once; j_gene: TRBJ1-3; d_gene: .; v_gene: TRBV7-2; CDR3aa: CASSLVGMRALGPGNTIYF; CDR3nt: TGTGCCAGCAGCTTAGTAGGAATGAGGGCCCTGGGTCCTGGAAACACCATATATTTT
abundance: .; j_gene: TRBJ2-7; d_gene: TRBD1; v_gene: TRBV7-9; CDR3aa: CASSQTQTGESYEQYF; CDR3nt: TGTGCCAGCAGCCAAACCCAGACAGGGGAGTCCTACGAGCAGTACTTC
abundance: .; j_gene: TRBJ2-3; d_gene: .; v_gene: TRBV19; CDR3aa: CASNRGSPDTQYF; CDR3nt: TGTGCCAGTAATCGGGGTTCCCCAGATACGCAGTATTTT
abundance: .; j_gene: TRBJ2-7; d_gene: TRBD1; v_gene: TRBV5-6; CDR3aa: CASSSGQSDYEQYF; CDR3nt: TGTGCCAGCAGCTCGGGACAGAGTGACTACGAGCAGTACTTC
abundance: .; j_gene: TRBJ1-5; d_gene: .; v_gene: TRBV28; CDR3aa: CASSLAINQPQHF; CDR3nt: TGTGCCAGCAGTTTGGCCATCAATCAGCCCCAGCATTTT
abundance: .; j_gene: TRBJ2-7; d_gene: .; v_gene: TRBV13; CDR3aa: CASSDVLGAAREQYF; CDR3nt: TGTGCCAGCAGCGACGTTCTTGGGGCGGCTCGGGAGCAGTACTTC
abundance: .; j_gene: TRBJ1-4; d_gene: TRBD1; v_gene: TRBV5-4; CDR3aa: CASSLLGTGNEKLFF; CDR3nt: TGTGCCAGCAGCTTACTGGGGACAGGGAATGAAAAACTGTTTTTT
abundance: once; j_gene: TRBJ1-1; d_gene: TRBD1; v_gene: TRBV7-9; CDR3aa: CASSLGQGNTEAFF; CDR3nt: TGTGCCAGCAGCTTAGGACAGGGGAACACTGAAGCTTTCTTT
abundance: .; j_gene: TRBJ1-1; d_gene: .; v_gene: TRBV19; CDR3aa: CASSIRGKGDTEAFF; CDR3nt: TGTGCCAGTAGTATACGCGGGAAAGGGGACACTGAAGCTTTCTTT
abundance: .; j_gene: TRBJ1-5; d_gene: .; v_gene: TRBV2; CDR3aa: CASAAGPGAQPQHF; CDR3nt: TGTGCCAGCGCCGCGGGGCCAGGGGCACAGCCCCAGCATTTT